This TCR beta chain emerged from a study of T cells after yellow fever vaccination. Study results and limitations: Post-booster reappearance was seen for most primary-vaccination clones (96% CD4, about 88% CD8). Contamination by abundant bulk-population clonotypes could be present in FACS-sorted repertoires.

Looked up from germline, CDR1 is SGHNT and CDR2 is YENEEA. The CDR3 spans 13 residues. The V end was cut by 1 base, the J end by 5 bases, with 6 bases between. Synthesis of TCR cDNA relied on 5'RACE template switching, which attached a universal primer site and UMIs. Each CDR3 protein is one row after TCRdb ran MiXCR on the 5' RACE reads. Counted here are 250,000 to 350,000 distinct CDR3 sequences, roughly 6.8% occurring once; the ten biggest clones make up 18%. Concerning this clonotype: The antigen remains undetermined.

The sample in question was PBMCs, obtained around 45 days after the first yellow fever vaccination. The chain couples TRBV11-3 to TRBJ2-1, with D uncertain. The clonotype was recovered from a man in his late teens or twenties who received the YFV17D yellow fever vaccine. CDR3 DNA sequence: TGTGCCAGCAGCTTAGTGGTCGACAATGAGCAGTTCTTC. Protein product: CASSLVVDNEQFF.